Listed here is a single T cell receptor (beta chain). This specimen includes other DNA sequences encoding the same CDR3. The table came from immunoSEQ multiplex PCR; TCRdb's copy has only in-frame clones and leaves some out. The sample lists around 1.4 million clones, about 98.5% occurring once. The CDR3 is 13 residues long. Germline-derived CDR1 and CDR2 are MNHEY and SMNVEV (reference sequence). Trimming cost V 0 bases and J 3 bases, with 5 bases left between them. These data are taken from a study of shared clonotypes between healthy human individuals. The chain has TRBV27 and TRBJ2-5, with D uncertain. Sequenced input: naive CD4+ T cells sorted from blood. Specified subset: CD45RA+ positively selected. The origin of this receptor is a man younger than 40 in good health. The CDR3: CASSLSREETQYF. The CDR3 coding sequence is TGTGCCAGCAGTTTATCCCGCGAAGAGACCCAGTACTTC.